This T cell receptor beta chain stems from a study of blood T cell repertoires in COVID-19. In the study overall: T cells, B-cell-depleted T cells, or PBMCs supplied cDNA or gDNA.

Libraries were prepared by immunoSEQ multiplex PCR; TCRdb keeps only in-frame clonotypes and omits some of them. The table shows roughly 150,000 clones, with about 82% occurring only once. Seattle participants joined during active infection and were tracked over time. The germline V gene has CDR1 LNHDA and CDR2 SQIVND (reference sequence). V lost 5 bases and J lost 6; bases outside the gene matches: 3. The CDR3 runs 13 residues. This sequence was found in a woman older than 75 with COVID-19, enrolled during active disease. The genes are TRBV19 and TRBJ1-2; 10 nucleotides align to TRBD1. Sequenced input: peripheral blood. The CDR3 DNA is TGTGCCAGTAGTCTCGGGACAGGGGATGGCTACACCTTC. Amino acids: CASSLGTGDGYTF.